These T cell receptor beta chains were read from a single sample in a study of T cells in narcolepsy. Measured with immunoSEQ multiplex PCR; TCRdb has only the in-frame clones, and not every one. This sample has more than 10,000 clones, with roughly 65% found just once. The sample taken for sequencing was CD45RA- memory CD8+ T cells from PBMCs. The receptors here all came from a human donor with narcolepsy. Each CDR3 is given with its conserved first and last residue. A D gene is named only where the DNA matches it firmly. Some rows have no size entry. The others give once, few or many, or a class for an expanded clone.

clone_size j_call v_call cdr3_length d_call cdr3_aa cdr3_nt
. TRBJ2-7 TRBV10-3 15 . CAISEALVGRDEQYF TGTGCCATCAGTGAGGCTCTGGTGGGGAGAGACGAGCAGTACTTC
. TRBJ2-1 TRBV4-3 15 . CASSQETGPGGEQFF TGCGCCAGCAGCCAAGAGACAGGCCCGGGGGGAGAGCAGTTCTTC
. TRBJ2-1 TRBV27 16 TRBD2 CASSRPGTSEDNEQFF TGTGCCAGCAGTAGACCCGGGACTAGCGAGGACAATGAGCAGTTCTTC
. TRBJ2-2 TRBV4-2 18 TRBD2 CASSPYYPDGGFTGELFF TGTGCCAGCAGCCCCTACTATCCGGACGGGGGGTTTACCGGGGAGCTGTTTTTT
. TRBJ1-2 TRBV5-5 14 . CASSLAGGDNGYTF TGTGCCAGCAGCTTGGCGGGGGGCGACAATGGCTACACCTTC
. TRBJ2-1 TRBV4-3 17 TRBD2 CASSQGSAGMPYNEQFF TGCGCCAGCAGCCAAGGGTCAGCGGGGATGCCCTACAATGAGCAGTTCTTC
. TRBJ2-7 TRBV28 16 . CASSFWVGEVSYEQYF TGTGCCAGCAGTTTTTGGGTTGGGGAGGTCTCCTACGAGCAGTACTTC
. TRBJ2-3 TRBV5-4 12 . CASSFASDTQYF TGTGCCAGCAGTTTTGCGTCAGATACGCAGTATTTT
. TRBJ1-2 TRBV19 16 TRBD1 CASSTLLGTGAYGYTF TGTGCCAGTAGTACTCTTCTGGGGACAGGGGCCTATGGCTACACCTTC
once TRBJ2-3 TRBV2 15 TRBD2 CASAPAGGRTDTQYF TGTGCCAGCGCTCCAGCGGGGGGCCGCACAGATACGCAGTATTTT